This T cell receptor beta chain stems from a study of T-cell reconstitution after alpha-beta-depleted transplantation in children (TCRdb year 2016). Regarding the complete study: The study quantitatively tracked T-cell immune reconstitution after TCRalphabeta/CD19-depleted allogeneic hematopoietic cell transplantation in children using TCR repertoire profiling.

The junction carries 17 bases between V and J, which are trimmed by 6 bases and 1 base respectively. The CDR3 holds 16 amino acids from the cysteine to the phenylalanine. Just CDR3 DNA is preserved here, 48 bases in frame from base 1. From a lookup of the germline V gene, CDR1 and CDR2 are SGHTA and FQGNSA. Library prep was done by PCR. Sequencing instrument: Illumina HiSeq 2500. TCR libraries were prepared with molecular barcoding, using unique molecular identifiers to normalize TCRbeta repertoire quantification. The raw public reads went through TCRdb reprocessing: fastp at Q25, MiXCR clone calling, in-frame beta chains kept. When rows share a CDR3 protein, they turn into one entry using the most common DNA and genes. The sample contains over 550,000 distinct CDR3 sequences, over 9.5% of them found a single time. About 4.3% of the sample is in the top ten clones. A few counts support this clonotype. The antigen this receptor binds is unknown. Base quality data are lacking; no much larger clone is found one base away.

The sequencing used PBMCs from the stem cell graft donor, collected from the stem cell graft. The source of this sequence is a human donor who donated a stem cell graft to a child with acute myeloid leukemia. The V and J genes are TRBV7-2 and TRBJ2-3, and the D gene may be TRBD2, 6 bases matching. In nucleotide form, the sequence is TGTGCCAGCAGACCTGGCTGGGCTAGCGGCACAGATACGCAGTATTTT. This translates into CASRPGWASGTDTQYF.